Listed below are T cell receptor beta chains from one sample, sequenced in a study of brain T cells in children with intractable seizures. The data were produced by immunoSEQ multiplex PCR, yet TCRdb's version contains in-frame clones alone and is incomplete. The sample consists of 340,000 or so clones, 93% of them appearing once. Source: peripheral blood, taken less than 6 months after surgery. These receptors were obtained from a boy under three years old with tuberous sclerosis and intractable seizures. Both conserved end residues are part of each CDR3. D genes are given only for firm matches. Expanded clones get a size class; other rows say once, few or many, or leave the size out.

cdr3_length clone_size d_call j_call v_call cdr3_aa cdr3_nt
12 - - TRBJ1-1 TRBV14 CASSYDKTEAFF TGTGCCAGCAGTTACGACAAGACTGAAGCTTTCTTT
17 - TRBD1 TRBJ1-1 TRBV18 CASSPTGTGGRDTEAFF TGTGCCAGCTCACCAACTGGGACAGGGGGCAGGGACACTGAAGCTTTCTTT
14 - - TRBJ2-2 TRBV9 CASSVGPPPGELFF TGTGCCAGCAGCGTAGGCCCACCACCGGGCGAGCTGTTTTTT
16 - TRBD1 TRBJ1-1 TRBV5-4 CASSQGVYRGNTEAFF TGTGCCAGCTCCCAGGGGGTCTACAGGGGGAACACTGAAGCTTTCTTT
17 few - TRBJ1-2 TRBV7-7 CASSLEGRQQGEWGYTF TGTGCTAGCAGCTTAGAAGGTAGGCAACAGGGCGAATGGGGCTACACCTTC
15 - - TRBJ1-1 TRBV18 CASSPPTGWATEAFF TGTGCCAGCTCCCCACCAACAGGGTGGGCCACTGAAGCTTTCTTT
13 - - TRBJ1-2 TRBV29-1 CSVGAGGGYGYTF TGCAGCGTCGGGGCAGGTGGAGGCTATGGCTACACCTTC
14 - - TRBJ2-1 TRBV3-1/TRBV3-2 CASSQVWASGISFF -
15 - - TRBJ1-1 TRBV19 CASSGGEGPGTEAFF TGTGCCAGTAGCGGTGGAGAGGGCCCGGGCACTGAAGCTTTCTTT
13 - - TRBJ1-1 TRBV6-4 CASSRHRDTEAFF TGTGCCAGCAGCAGACACAGGGACACTGAAGCTTTCTTT
19 - - TRBJ2-7 TRBV11-2 CASSPRITVQGSYSYEQYF TGTGCCAGCAGCCCCCGTATCACTGTACAGGGATCCTACTCCTACGAGCAGTACTTC
17 - - TRBJ1-2 TRBV11-2 CASSSILDRAERYGYTF TGTGCCAGCAGCTCCATATTGGATAGGGCAGAGAGATATGGCTACACCTTC
14 - - TRBJ2-1 TRBV7-3 CASSPQAGYNEQFF TGTGCCAGCAGCCCCCAGGCTGGGTACAATGAGCAGTTCTTC
13 - - TRBJ1-2 TRBV3-1/TRBV3-2 CASSLQGAYGYTF TGTGCCAGCAGCCTCCAGGGAGCCTATGGCTACACCTTC
18 - TRBD2 TRBJ2-7 TRBV20-1 CSASPEWTSGRMVYEQYF TGCAGTGCTAGTCCTGAGTGGACTAGCGGGAGGATGGTCTACGAGCAGTACTTC
15 - TRBD2 TRBJ2-7 TRBV11-2 CASSLWASGSYEQYF TGTGCCAGCAGCTTGTGGGCTAGCGGGAGCTACGAGCAGTACTTC
11 - TRBD1 TRBJ2-3 TRBV24-1 CATGQADTQYF TGTGCCACGGGACAGGCAGATACGCAGTATTTT
17 - TRBD2 TRBJ2-1 TRBV4-1 CASSQEGEGSSYNEQFF TGCGCCAGCAGCCAAGAAGGGGAGGGAAGCTCCTACAATGAGCAGTTCTTC
18 - - TRBJ2-6 TRBV7-8 CASSPVASAVSGANVLTF TGTGCCAGCAGCCCTGTTGCTAGCGCCGTCTCTGGGGCCAACGTCCTGACTTTC
12 - - TRBJ2-3 TRBV9 CASSSTPGTQYF TGTGCCAGCAGCTCGACCCCGGGCACGCAGTATTTT
15 - - TRBJ2-1 TRBV5-5 CASSLGVVSYNEQFF TGTGCCAGCAGCTTGGGGGTGGTTTCCTACAATGAGCAGTTCTTC
15 - - TRBJ1-3 TRBV13 CASSLKPSSGNTIYF TGTGCCAGCAGCTTAAAGCCGAGCTCTGGAAACACCATATATTTT
15 - - TRBJ1-1 TRBV20-1 CSASINRGWATEAFF TGCAGTGCTAGTATCAATCGGGGATGGGCGACTGAAGCTTTCTTT
13 - - TRBJ2-2 TRBV28 CASRPDLTGELFF TGTGCCAGCCGACCGGACCTCACCGGGGAGCTGTTTTTT
19 - - TRBJ1-1 TRBV7-9 CASSFSIGVAGASNTEAFF TGTGCCAGCAGCTTCTCCATAGGAGTTGCAGGGGCCTCGAACACTGAAGCTTTCTTT
15 - - TRBJ1-2 TRBV7-9 CASSLDGTQGYGYTF TGTGCCAGCAGCTTAGACGGGACACAAGGCTATGGCTACACCTTC
14 - - TRBJ1-2 TRBV5-4 CASSGVGQIAGYTF TGTGCCAGCAGCGGGGTCGGACAGATCGCGGGCTACACCTTC
15 - - TRBJ1-1 TRBV7-3 CASSSPPTPRAEAFF TGTGCCAGCAGCTCCCCGCCTACACCGCGCGCTGAAGCTTTCTTT
19 - TRBD2 TRBJ2-3 TRBV10-1 CASSQGTSGIGGGTDTQYF TGCGCCAGCAGCCAAGGGACTAGCGGGATTGGAGGGGGCACAGATACGCAGTATTTT
14 - TRBD1 TRBJ1-2 TRBV3-1/TRBV3-2 CASSQVYRGGGYTF TGTGCCAGCAGCCAAGTATACAGGGGAGGTGGCTACACCTTC
14 - - TRBJ2-5 TRBV21-1 CASSKKGGAETQYF TGTGCCAGCAGCAAAAAAGGGGGCGCAGAGACCCAGTACTTC
15 - - TRBJ2-7 TRBV5-1 CASSLGRDTTYEQYF TGCGCCAGCAGCCTGGGTCGTGACACTACCTACGAGCAGTACTTC
15 - TRBD1 TRBJ2-7 TRBV10-3 CAIRGTGTGSYEQYF TGTGCCATCAGGGGTACCGGGACAGGTTCCTACGAGCAGTACTTC
11 - - TRBJ2-7 TRBV19 CASTEAGEQYF TGTGCCAGTACCGAGGCCGGGGAGCAGTACTTC
16 - TRBD2 TRBJ2-5 TRBV24-1 CATSDPGLASGETQYF TGTGCCACCAGTGACCCGGGACTAGCGTCAGGAGAGACCCAGTACTTC
15 - - TRBJ1-5 TRBV18 CASSPWGGSNQPQHF TGTGCCAGCTCACCTTGGGGGGGAAGCAATCAGCCCCAGCATTTT
12 - - TRBJ1-1 TRBV7-9 CASSLGYTEAFF TGTGCCAGCAGCTTAGGGTACACTGAAGCTTTCTTT
14 - - TRBJ2-1 TRBV5-1 CASSLYGTYNEQFF TGCGCCAGCAGCCTTTACGGAACCTACAATGAGCAGTTCTTC